Below, 26 T cell receptor beta chains from the same sample are listed, as sequenced in a study of shared clonotypes between healthy human individuals. The table came from immunoSEQ multiplex PCR; TCRdb's copy has only in-frame clones and leaves some out. This sample has approximately 2.5 million clones; around nine tenths occur once, and the top ten carry over 0.12%. Source material: naive CD4+ T cells sorted from blood. Subset in this sample: CD45RA+ positively selected. These receptors all stem from a man younger than 35 in good health.

As regards this clone: Different DNA sequences within this sample yield the same CDR3. CDR3 residues: CASSLALNTEAFF. The CDR3 bases are TGTGCCAGCAGCTTGGCTCTTAACACTGAAGCTTTCTTT. The V and J genes are TRBV5-6 and TRBJ1-1; no definite D call. Germline CDR1 and CDR2: SGHDT and YYEEEE. This CDR3 spans 13 amino acids. V gave up 0 bases and J gave up 2 bases, with 5 bases separating them.

The chain has TRBV27 and TRBJ2-1; 7 bases align to TRBD2. The junction had 4 bases not matched to a gene; V was cut back by 5 bases and J by 6 bases. Germline V gene data show CDR1 as MNHEY and CDR2 as SMNVEV (reference sequence). This CDR3 is 13 amino acids long. This CDR3 reads CASSTTSPNEQFF. The CDR3 nucleotides are TGTGCCAGCAGTACGACTAGCCCCAATGAGCAGTTCTTC.

The chain carries TRBV7-9 and TRBJ1-4, with TRBD1 identical over 9 bases. Unmatched junction bases numbered 9, after V lost 3 bases and J lost 10 bases. Germline CDR1 reads SEHNR; CDR2 reads FQNEAQ (reference sequence). The CDR3 loop spans 15 amino acids. The chain's CDR3 is CASSLSTGGWGKLFF. In DNA form, the CDR3 reads TGTGCCAGCAGCTTGAGTACAGGGGGCTGGGGAAAACTGTTTTTT.

This chain uses TRBV6-1 with TRBJ1-6, with 7 bases fitting TRBD1. In germline, CDR1 is MNHNS, CDR2 SASEGT. With 9 bases clipped from V and 6 bases from J, the junction kept 5 bases outside the gene matches. CDR3 length: 13 residues. This chain's CDR3 is CASRQGTNSPLHF. Here the CDR3 DNA reads TGTGCCAGTAGACAGGGAACTAATTCACCCCTCCACTTT.

The V gene is TRBV18, the J gene TRBJ2-5, with 10 bases aligning to TRBD1. Trimming at V came to 4 bases and at J to 3 bases, leaving 5 bases not matched to a gene. This CDR3 has 15 amino acids. Germline CDR1 and CDR2: KGHSH and LQKENI. The CDR3 region is CASSLRDRGKETQYF. CDR3 DNA: TGTGCCAGCTCACTTCGGGACAGGGGAAAAGAGACCCAGTACTTC.

About this clone itself: Distinct nucleotide sequences in the sample also encode this CDR3. Here the CDR3 reads CASSPLAGGNTEAFF. CDR3 nucleotides: TGTGCCAGCTCACCACTAGCGGGGGGAAACACTGAAGCTTTCTTT. The chain has TRBV18 and TRBJ1-1, with D tentatively TRBD1 (5 bases). The CDR3 extends over 15 amino acids. Trimming removed 1 base from V and 2 bases from J, with 11 bases in between. CDR1 and CDR2 from the germline V gene are KGHSH and LQKENI.

The chain uses TRBV7-9 and TRBJ2-7; a weak D match, TRBD1 (5 bases). V was shortened by 5 bases and J by 0 bases, with 17 bases between the two germline ends. CDR1 and CDR2 from the germline V gene are SEHNR and FQNEAQ (reference sequence). There are 16 residues in the CDR3. The CDR3 region has the DNA TGTGCCAGCAGCCGGTCTGGGGCAGGGCGCTCCTACGAGCAGTACTTC. Encoded protein: CASSRSGAGRSYEQYF.

V is TRBV7-9 and J is TRBJ2-1; possible D gene TRBD2, 6 bases. V lost 5 bases to trimming and J lost 4 bases, with 21 bases between them. Germline loops: CDR1 SEHNR, CDR2 FQNEAQ (reference sequence). The CDR3 has 17 amino acids. DNA for the CDR3: TGTGCCAGCAGCCTACGGGGAGGCGACTTTTCTTACAATGAGCAGTTCTTC. This sequence encodes CASSLRGGDFSYNEQFF.

The V gene is TRBV7-9, the J gene TRBJ2-7, with D perhaps matching TRBD2 (6 bases). The CDR3 is 14 residues long. The V gene lost 8 bases and the J gene lost 3 bases, with 17 bases spanning the gap. CDR1 is SEHNR and CDR2 is FQNEAQ in the germline V gene (reference sequence). The chain's CDR3 is CASASGVGSYEQYF. DNA for the CDR3: TGTGCCAGCGCATCGGGGGTAGGTAGCTACGAGCAGTACTTC.

This clone has a single count. This sequence joins TRBV7-9 and TRBJ2-1; D unclear. This CDR3 is built from 11 residues. V was cut by 8 bases and J by 5 bases, with 7 bases left in between. The germline gives CDR1 SEHNR, CDR2 FQNEAQ (reference sequence). CDR3 nucleotides: TGTGCCAGCCGAAGTAACAATGAGCAGTTCTTC. Its translation: CASRSNNEQFF.

The V call is TRBV6-1, the J call TRBJ2-2; D tentatively fits TRBD1 or TRBD2 (5 bases each). The ends were cut back, 7 bases at V and 0 bases at J, with 9 bases in the middle. Per the germline V gene, CDR1 is MNHNS and CDR2 is SASEGT. The CDR3 has 14 amino acids. The CDR3 region is CASTGRPNTGELFF. In nucleotides, the CDR3 is TGTGCCAGCACGGGACGCCCGAACACCGGGGAGCTGTTTTTT.

With respect to this clone: The sample contains more than one DNA sequence encoding this CDR3. This sequence joins TRBV7-2 and TRBJ1-4; D is uncertain. Trimming took 5 bases from V and 2 from J, leaving 15 bases between them. CDR1 and CDR2 (germline): SGHTA, FQGNSA. This CDR3 comprises 16 residues. The CDR3 sequence: CASSPRGGPTNEKLFF. The CDR3 region has the DNA TGTGCCAGCAGCCCCCGGGGAGGGCCGACTAATGAAAAACTGTTTTTT.

This rearrangement joins TRBV10-3 to TRBJ1-5, with 8 nucleotides matching TRBD1. The V segment lost 7 bases and the J segment 6 bases; nucleotides outside the gene matches: 5. The length of the CDR3 is 13 residues. Germline values: CDR1 ENHRY, CDR2 SYGVKD. CDR3 residues: CAITRGLGQPQHF. In DNA, the CDR3 is TGTGCCATCACCAGGGGGCTAGGTCAGCCCCAGCATTTT.

V usage is TRBV2 and J usage is TRBJ1-6; D gene unclear. V gave up 11 bases and J gave up 7 bases, with 27 bases separating them. From germline, CDR1 is SNHLY and CDR2 FYNNEI. The CDR3 totals 17 residues. In DNA form, the CDR3 reads TGTGCCGGAGCTCGGGAAGGCCCCTTTGGAGGCAATTCACCCCTCCACTTT. This encodes CAGAREGPFGGNSPLHF.

The chain has TRBV7-2 and TRBJ2-3; 7 bases match TRBD2. The germline gives CDR1 SGHTA, CDR2 FQGNSA. CDR3 length equals 12 residues. The trim removed 1 base at V and 14 bases at J, leaving 6 bases unmatched. DNA of the CDR3: TGTGCCAGCAGCTTAGGGGCGGGAGCGAGGTATTTT. It yields the protein CASSLGAGARYF. The complete variable domain, with remaining parts taken from reference TRBV7-2 and TRBJ2-3, reads GAGVSQSPSNKVTEKGKDVELRCDPISGHTALYWYRQSLGQGLEFLIYFQGNSAPDKSGLPSDRFSAERTGGSVSTLTIQRTQQEDSAVYLCASSLGAGARYFGPGTRLTVL.

CDR3 in DNA: TGTGCCTGGACCCGTCCCGGGACAGGGGGCAATCAGCCCCAGCATTTT. It encodes CAWTRPGTGGNQPQHF. The V gene is TRBV30, the J gene TRBJ1-5, with 10 bases lining up with TRBD1. J lost 2 bases, V lost 4 bases, and 8 bases had no gene match. Germline CDR1 GTSNPN, CDR2 SVGIG (reference sequence). CDR3 length: 16 residues.

V gene TRBV7-9 combines with J gene TRBJ1-4, with 7 bases aligning to TRBD1. This CDR3 is 14 amino acids long. CDR1 and CDR2 from the germline V gene are SEHNR and FQNEAQ (reference sequence). J gave up 6 bases and V 5 bases, and 6 bases lay outside the gene matches. The CDR3 sequence is CASSKQGWDEKLFF. DNA of the CDR3: TGTGCCAGCAGCAAACAGGGGTGGGATGAAAAACTGTTTTTT. Filled out from reference TRBV7-9 and TRBJ1-4, the complete variable domain reads DTGVSQNPRHKITKRGQNVTFRCDPISEHNRLYWYRQTLGQGPEFLTYFQNEAQLEKSRLLSDRFSAERPKGSFSTLEIQRTEQGDSAMYLCASSKQGWDEKLFFGSGTQLSVL.

This chain links TRBV29-1 with TRBJ2-7; D not certain. This CDR3 contains 11 residues. V was shortened by 7 bases and J by 6 bases, with 13 bases between the two germline ends. The germline V gene encodes CDR1 SQVTM and CDR2 ANQGSEA. The CDR3 region is CSAASVSEQYF. CDR3 DNA sequence: TGCAGCGCCGCGTCAGTGAGCGAGCAGTACTTC.

Remarks on this clone: The same CDR3 arises from other DNA sequences in this sample as well. The CDR3 here is CASSESGTDTQYF. The CDR3 DNA follows: TGCGCCAGCAGTGAGTCGGGTACAGATACGCAGTATTTT. The V gene is TRBV10-1, the J gene TRBJ2-3; D gene ambiguous. The V gene's germline CDR1 is WNHNN and CDR2 SYGVQD (reference sequence). V was shortened by 0 bases and J by 3 bases, with 4 bases between the two germline ends. This CDR3 spans 13 amino acids.

V gene TRBV13 combines with J gene TRBJ2-2; 11 bases are a match to TRBD2. The V gene's germline CDR1 is PRHDT and CDR2 FYEKMQ (reference sequence). The J segment lost 4 bases and the V segment lost 5 bases, leaving 9 bases of the junction unmatched. This CDR3 region has 17 residues. CDR3 loop: CASSTLLAGDLTGELFF. The DNA of the CDR3 is TGTGCCAGCAGCACCTTACTAGCGGGAGACCTCACCGGGGAGCTGTTTTTT. Variable domain in full (rest from reference TRBV13 and TRBJ2-2): AAGVIQSPRHLIKEKRETATLKCYPIPRHDTVYWYQQGPGQDPQFLISFYEKMQSDKGSIPDRFSAQQFSDYHSELNMSSLELGDSALYFCASSTLLAGDLTGELFFGEGSRLTVL.

Remarks on this clone: Distinct nucleotide sequences in the sample also encode this CDR3. V usage is TRBV6-1 and J usage is TRBJ1-5; unclear D gene. Trimming took off 1 base at V and 0 bases at J, with 7 bases between the two ends. CDR3 size: 15 residues. Looked up from germline, CDR1 is MNHNS and CDR2 is SASEGT. In nucleotides, the CDR3 is TGTGCCAGCAGTGAAGTGGGTAATAGCAATCAGCCCCAGCATTTT. Translation: CASSEVGNSNQPQHF.

The CDR3 sequence is CASSGYGTDSYEQYF. The CDR3 DNA follows: TGCGCCAGCAGTGGATACGGGACGGATTCCTACGAGCAGTACTTC. The chain combines TRBV10-2 with TRBJ2-7; possibly TRBD1 or TRBD2 for D (5 bases each). The CDR3 loop spans 15 amino acids. Per germline, CDR1 WSHSY and CDR2 SAAADI. V was pared by 4 bases and J by 1 base, with 14 bases between.

The chain employs TRBV19 and TRBJ2-1; D is undetermined. CDR1 LNHDA and CDR2 SQIVND come from the germline V gene (reference sequence). This CDR3 spans 14 amino acids. V was clipped by 4 bases and J by 3 bases, with 10 bases between them. This CDR3 reads CASSTRWSYNEQFF. The CDR3 nucleotides read TGTGCCAGTAGTACCAGGTGGAGCTACAATGAGCAGTTCTTC.

The chain joins TRBV11-2 to TRBJ1-6; D remains ambiguous. Per germline, CDR1 SGHAT and CDR2 FQNNGV. There are 17 residues in the CDR3. Trimming took off 2 bases at V and 1 base at J, with 12 bases between the two ends. CDR3 DNA sequence: TGTGCCAGCAGCTTACTACCAGCGACTTCCTATAATTCACCCCTCCACTTT. As protein: CASSLLPATSYNSPLHF.

The rearrangement uses TRBV7-2 and TRBJ2-7; the match to TRBD1 covers 7 bases. The length of the CDR3 is 15 residues. The ends lost 5 bases at V and 0 bases at J; junction bases unmatched: 7. Germline lookup yields CDR1 SGHTA and CDR2 FQGNSA. CDR3 sequence reads: CASSTTGKSSYEQYF. Here the CDR3 DNA reads TGTGCCAGCAGCACGACAGGGAAGAGCTCCTACGAGCAGTACTTC.

The rearrangement links TRBV6-5 to TRBJ2-6, with D unclear. V was trimmed by 7 bases and J by 0 bases, leaving 4 bases between them. Germline-derived CDR1 and CDR2 are MNHEY and SVGAGI. The CDR3 length is 13 residues. The CDR3 sequence is CASMISGANVLTF. The CDR3 DNA reads TGTGCCAGCATGATCTCTGGGGCCAACGTCCTGACTTTC.